A selection of T cell receptor beta chains follows, all from one sample in a study of blood T cell repertoires in COVID-19. TCRdb's copy holds only in-frame clones and misses some; the assay was immunoSEQ multiplex PCR. The repertoire holds around 140,000 clones, 70% to 80% seen once, with 4.5% in the top ten. Source material: peripheral blood. The receptor source for this set is a woman older than 75 with active or convalescent COVID-19. Both conserved end residues are part of each CDR3. A D gene is named only where the DNA matches it firmly. Part of the rows lack a size; the others show once, few, many or a class for expanded clones.

d_call	v_call	j_call	clone_size	cdr3_aa	cdr3_nt
-	TRBV4-2	TRBJ2-3	many	CASSPWAADTQYF	TGTGCCAGCAGCCCCTGGGCAGCAGATACGCAGTATTTT
TRBD1	TRBV25-1	TRBJ2-2	few	CASSEGPRQGNTGELFF	TGTGCCAGCAGTGAAGGCCCCCGACAGGGGAACACCGGGGAGCTGTTTTTT
TRBD1	TRBV7-2	TRBJ2-2	-	CASSTYRGVDGELFF	TGTGCCAGCAGCACGTACAGGGGGGTGGACGGGGAGCTGTTTTTT
-	TRBV5-1	TRBJ1-4	once	CASSSPESTNEKLFF	TGCGCCAGCAGCTCGCCGGAGTCAACTAATGAAAAACTGTTTTTT
-	TRBV15	TRBJ1-2	-	CATSYRGSNYYGYTF	TGTGCCACCAGCTATCGCGGGAGTAATTACTATGGCTACACCTTC
TRBD1	TRBV10-3	TRBJ1-4	-	CAISEIGTGGEKLFF	TGTGCCATCAGTGAGATCGGGACAGGGGGTGAAAAACTGTTTTTT
-	TRBV7-8	TRBJ2-7	-	CASSLTYEQYF	TGTGCCAGCAGCCTTACCTACGAGCAGTACTTC
TRBD1	TRBV27	TRBJ2-7	few	CASRLSGQDGEQYF	TGTGCCAGCAGGCTTTCAGGACAGGATGGGGAGCAGTACTTC
TRBD1	TRBV7-8	TRBJ2-1	many	CASSLTQGAYYNEQFF	TGTGCCAGCAGCTTGACACAGGGGGCATACTACAATGAGCAGTTCTTC
-	TRBV27	TRBJ2-7	-	CASSSIEGYEQYF	TGTGCCAGCAGTTCCATCGAGGGCTACGAGCAGTACTTC
TRBD1	TRBV28	TRBJ2-3	-	CASRTGQGTDTQYF	TGTGCCAGCAGAACGGGACAGGGGACAGATACGCAGTATTTT
-	TRBV18	TRBJ1-2	few	CASSPQEGYGYTF	TGTGCCAGCTCACCACAGGAGGGATACGGCTACACCTTC
TRBD1	TRBV7-9	TRBJ1-5	-	CASTLGTGNNQPQHF	TGTGCCAGCACCCTTGGGACAGGGAACAATCAGCCCCAGCATTTT
TRBD1	TRBV4-1	TRBJ1-5	-	CASSQDPGGQPQHF	TGCGCCAGCAGCCAAGATCCAGGGGGTCAGCCCCAGCATTTT
TRBD1	TRBV19	TRBJ1-5	few	CASNAGGSSNQPQHF	TGTGCCAGTAACGCAGGGGGCTCTAGCAATCAGCCCCAGCATTTT
-	TRBV7-2	TRBJ1-6	-	CASSLERGSPLHF	TGTGCCAGCAGCTTAGAACGGGGTTCACCCCTCCACTTT
TRBD1	TRBV28	TRBJ2-5	-	CASSGWQGAGETQYF	TGTGCCAGCTCAGGGTGGCAGGGGGCTGGGGAGACCCAGTACTTC
-	TRBV9	TRBJ1-1	-	CASSVVGGLNTEAFF	TGTGCCAGCAGCGTAGTGGGGGGACTTAATACTGAAGCTTTCTTT
-	TRBV5-6	TRBJ1-6	-	CASSLVSQGVRSPLHF	TGTGCCAGCAGCTTGGTCTCCCAAGGGGTTCGGTCACCCCTCCACTTT
TRBD1	TRBV30	TRBJ1-5	-	CAWRDRGRDLPQHF	TGTGCCTGGAGGGACAGGGGCCGGGACCTGCCCCAGCATTTT
TRBD1	TRBV18	TRBJ2-2	-	CASSLRQGANAGELFF	TGTGCCAGCTCACTTAGACAGGGAGCGAACGCCGGGGAGCTGTTTTTT
-	TRBV28	TRBJ2-7	-	CASTPRLEVGEQYF	TGTGCCAGCACCCCGAGGCTGGAGGTTGGCGAGCAGTACTTC
TRBD2	TRBV2	TRBJ2-3	few	CASSTFLGLAGGSDTQYF	TGTGCCAGCAGCACCTTCCTTGGACTAGCGGGGGGATCGGATACGCAGTATTTT
-	TRBV5-1	TRBJ1-1	-	CASSLFGARNTEAFF	TGCGCCAGCAGCTTGTTTGGTGCGCGGAACACTGAAGCTTTCTTT
TRBD1	TRBV19	TRBJ2-7	-	CASSMTGAYEQYF	TGTGCCAGTAGTATGACAGGGGCCTACGAGCAGTACTTC
-	TRBV5-1	TRBJ2-7	-	CASSLGPGDSYEQYF	TGCGCCAGCAGCTTGGGTCCCGGGGACTCCTACGAGCAGTACTTC
-	TRBV5-1	TRBJ1-5	-	CASSLGGGNQPQHF	TGCGCCAGCAGTCTGGGGGGGGGCAATCAGCCCCAGCATTTT
TRBD2	TRBV3-1/TRBV3-2	TRBJ2-3	-	CASHSGVNTDTQYF	TGTGCCAGCCATAGCGGGGTCAACACAGATACGCAGTATTTT
TRBD1	TRBV25-1	TRBJ1-1	-	CASSGNRGRTEAFF	TGTGCCAGCAGTGGGAACAGGGGGAGGACTGAAGCTTTCTTT
-	TRBV13	TRBJ2-5	-	CASRRYGQQETQYF	TGTGCCAGCAGACGGTACGGACAGCAAGAGACCCAGTACTTC
TRBD1	TRBV2	TRBJ1-1	-	CASSTYGQENTEAFF	TGTGCCAGCAGTACCTACGGACAGGAGAACACTGAAGCTTTCTTT
-	TRBV6-5	TRBJ2-5	-	CASSRGGAGVETQYF	TGTGCCAGCAGTAGGGGGGGGGCCGGGGTTGAGACCCAGTACTTC
TRBD1	TRBV10-2	TRBJ1-4	few	CATKHTGGGEKLFF	TGCGCCACCAAACATACAGGGGGCGGTGAAAAACTGTTTTTT
TRBD1	TRBV30	TRBJ2-4	few	CAWSLSIGTGGSLAKNIQYF	TGTGCCTGGAGTCTTTCCATCGGGACAGGGGGTTCCCTAGCCAAAAACATTCAGTACTTC
-	TRBV2	TRBJ2-1	-	CASSMDSSYNEQFF	TGTGCCAGCAGTATGGACAGCTCCTACAATGAGCAGTTCTTC
-	TRBV18	TRBJ1-3	few	CASSPKGDGNTIYF	TGTGCCAGCTCACCAAAGGGAGACGGAAACACCATATATTTT
-	TRBV18	TRBJ2-7	-	CASSPKQQGIGLSGQYF	TGTGCCAGCTCACCCAAACAACAGGGTATCGGATTATCGGGGCAGTACTTC
-	TRBV27	TRBJ1-4	few	CASSILGGFGNEKLFF	TGTGCCAGCAGTATATTAGGGGGTTTCGGTAATGAAAAACTGTTTTTT
-	TRBV19	TRBJ1-2	few	CASSLVARQANYGYTF	TGTGCCAGTAGCCTAGTAGCCCGCCAAGCTAACTATGGCTACACCTTC
-	TRBV11-2	TRBJ2-7	few	CASSLQGGFFNYEQYF	TGTGCCAGCAGCTTACAGGGGGGCTTCTTCAACTACGAGCAGTACTTC
-	TRBV2	TRBJ1-5	-	CASRALVSDQPQHF	TGTGCCAGCAGGGCCTTGGTTTCCGATCAGCCCCAGCATTTT
-	TRBV18	TRBJ2-1	-	CASSPRAAYNEQFF	TGTGCCAGCTCACCACGTGCGGCCTACAATGAGCAGTTCTTC
-	TRBV10-2	TRBJ1-2	-	CASSESGPADGYTF	TGCGCCAGCAGTGAGTCGGGCCCCGCAGATGGCTACACCTTC
TRBD2	TRBV19	TRBJ2-7	-	CASGKTSGGAYEQYF	TGTGCCAGTGGTAAGACTAGCGGGGGGGCCTACGAGCAGTACTTC
TRBD2	TRBV3-1/TRBV3-2	TRBJ2-1	once	CASSKGLADSSQFF	TGTGCCAGCAGCAAAGGACTAGCGGATTCCTCGCAGTTCTTC
-	TRBV2	TRBJ2-7	-	CASSEGRAYEQYF	TGTGCCAGCAGTGAGGGCAGGGCCTACGAGCAGTACTTC
-	TRBV30	TRBJ1-1	-	CAWSVAGRGNTEAFF	TGTGCCTGGAGTGTGGCGGGCAGGGGGAACACTGAAGCTTTCTTT
TRBD2	TRBV10-3	TRBJ2-7	-	CATRVTSGYSYEQYF	TGTGCCACCAGGGTGACTAGCGGGTACTCCTACGAGCAGTACTTC
-	TRBV18	TRBJ1-2	-	CASSPGIQLSNYGYTF	TGTGCCAGCTCACCGGGTATACAGTTATCTAACTATGGCTACACCTTC
-	TRBV3-1/TRBV3-2	TRBJ1-1	few	CASSQLRNTEAFF	TGTGCCAGCAGCCAACTGAGGAACACTGAAGCTTTCTTT
-	TRBV30	TRBJ1-2	-	CAWSVQGVGGYTF	TGTGCCTGGAGTGTACAGGGCGTGGGGGGCTACACCTTC